This entry lists 17 T cell receptor beta chains sequenced from one sample in a study of T cell responses to AZD1222 COVID-19 vaccine. Data came from immunoSEQ multiplex PCR; TCRdb stores just in-frame clones and leaves some out. The sample holds around 92,000 clones, approximately 90% seen once. This specimen was peripheral blood, taken on day 0 of AZD1222 vaccination. The source of these receptors is an adult in good health.

The chain's CDR3 is CASSLVGTRGPPMGGYTF. CDR3 bases: TGTGCCAGCAGTTTGGTTGGGACACGGGGCCCCCCTATGGGTGGCTACACCTTC. V and J are TRBV27 and TRBJ1-2; D possibly corresponds to TRBD1 (6 bases). This CDR3 has 18 residues. V was cut by 3 bases and J by 7 bases, with 27 bases left in between. Per germline, CDR1 MNHEY and CDR2 SMNVEV (reference sequence).

The CDR3 bases are TGCGCCAGCAGCCCCGGGACAGGGGGCTTCGAGCAGTACTTC. It is translated as CASSPGTGGFEQYF. The chain combines TRBV4-3 with TRBJ2-7, with 12 bases matching TRBD1. Germline V gives CDR1 LGHNA, CDR2 YSLEER. Germline trimming cut 4 bases from V and 6 bases from J; bases unmatched to any gene: 4. CDR3 size: 14 residues.

The chain carries TRBV7-9 and TRBJ2-7; D is unclear. CDR3 length equals 13 residues. CDR1 is SEHNR and CDR2 is FQNEAQ in the germline V gene (reference sequence). Trimming removed 0 bases from V and 4 bases from J, with 7 bases in between. The CDR3 nucleotides read TGTGCCAGCAGCTTAGCGCGAGGATACGAGCAGTACTTC. It specifies CASSLARGYEQYF.

The chain employs TRBV5-4 and TRBJ1-1; D is unresolved. The CDR3 extends over 14 amino acids. CDR1 and CDR2 from the germline V gene are SGHNT and YYREEE (reference sequence). V was clipped by 0 bases and J by 10 bases, with 16 bases between them. DNA for the CDR3: TGTGCCAGCAGCTTGGGGAAACCAGTTGGAAGAGCTTTCTTT. Protein product: CASSLGKPVGRAFF.

The rearrangement links TRBV12-3 or TRBV12-4 to TRBJ1-4, with D hard to call. V lost 8 bases, J lost 5 bases, and 9 bases lay in between. This CDR3 is built from 12 residues. As DNA, the CDR3 is TGTGCCAGCTCCTTCTCCAATGAAAAACTGTTTTTT. Translation gives CASSFSNEKLFF.

The rearrangement uses TRBV4-3 and TRBJ2-7, with D maybe TRBD2 (9 bases). There are 22 residues in the CDR3. Trimming left V 1 base short and J 3 bases short, with 34 bases between. Germline assignment: CDR1 LGHNA and CDR2 YSLEER. The CDR3 nucleotides are TGCGCCAGCAGCCAAGTTCCCGTTCTTGGACAGGGTTTTAGCGGGGGTAACTACGAGCAGTACTTC. Protein product: CASSQVPVLGQGFSGGNYEQYF.

The J gene is TRBJ2-7, the V gene TRBV10-3; D gene ambiguous. This CDR3 contains 13 residues. Between the trimmed V and J ends, which lost 4 bases and 2 bases, there was a span of 9 bases. CDR1 is ENHRY and CDR2 is SYGVKD in the germline V gene. Here the CDR3 reads CAISGTNPYEQYF. CDR3 nucleotide sequence: TGTGCCATCAGTGGGACGAATCCCTACGAGCAGTACTTC.

J is TRBJ1-6 and V is TRBV7-3, with D unresolved. The CDR3 is 12 residues long. Trimming shortened V by 4 bases and J by 6 bases, and 4 bases separated the two germline ends. Germline V CDR1 and CDR2: SGHTA, FQGTGA. The CDR3, as DNA: TGTGCCAGCAGCTCCCTTAATTCACCCCTCCACTTT. This translates into CASSSLNSPLHF.

The chain carries TRBV30 and TRBJ1-2; D remains ambiguous. This CDR3 spans 11 amino acids. Germline V gene lookup returns CDR1 GTSNPN and CDR2 SVGIG (reference sequence). V was cut by 5 bases and J by 3 bases, with 7 bases left in between. The CDR3 nucleotides are TGTGCCTGGGGGAGGGACTATGGCTACACCTTC. It is translated as CAWGRDYGYTF. The entire variable domain, with the rest obtained from reference TRBV30 and TRBJ1-2, is as follows: SQTIHQWPATLVQPVGSPLSLECTVEGTSNPNLYWYRQAAGRGLQLLFYSVGIGQISSEVPQNLSASRPQDRQFILSSKKLLLSDSGFYLCAWGRDYGYTFGSGTRLTVV.

A single count supports this clone. The chain combines TRBV7-9 with TRBJ2-5; 10 nucleotides match TRBD2. In germline, CDR1 is SEHNR, CDR2 FQNEAQ (reference sequence). V shed 2 bases, J shed 5 bases, and the junction held 5 bases outside the gene matches. CDR3 length equals 15 residues. CDR3 nucleotide sequence: TGTGCCAGCAGCTTATTTGCTAGCGGGGGTGAGACCCAGTACTTC. Its translation is CASSLFASGGETQYF. The whole variable domain, filled in from reference TRBV7-9 and TRBJ2-5, reads DTGVSQNPRHKITKRGQNVTFRCDPISEHNRLYWYRQTLGQGPEFLTYFQNEAQLEKSRLLSDRFSAERPKGSFSTLEIQRTEQGDSAMYLCASSLFASGGETQYFGPGTRLLVL.

The chain uses TRBV3-1 (or the pseudogene TRBV3-2) and TRBJ1-5; D remains ambiguous. The CDR3 has 14 amino acids. V lost 2 bases to trimming and J lost 2 bases, with 7 bases between them. CDR1 LGHDT and CDR2 YNNKEL come from the germline V gene (reference sequence). The chain's CDR3 is CASSQSGGNQPQHF. DNA of the CDR3: TGTGCCAGCAGCCAATCCGGGGGCAATCAGCCCCAGCATTTT.

The chain recombines TRBV7-9 with TRBJ2-1; possibly TRBD2 for D (5 bases). The germline gives CDR1 SEHNR, CDR2 FQNEAQ (reference sequence). V shed 0 bases and J shed 5 bases, with 8 bases lying between them. This CDR3 is built from 14 residues. The CDR3 nucleotides are TGTGCCAGCAGCTTAGCCGGGGTTGACAATGAGCAGTTCTTC. Its protein is CASSLAGVDNEQFF.

This chain links TRBV2 with TRBJ2-7, with 11 nucleotides matching TRBD2. V lost 6 bases to trimming and J lost 2 bases; unmatched junction nucleotides: 6. CDR3 size: 15 residues. Germline CDR1 reads SNHLY; CDR2 reads FYNNEI. This CDR3 is CASRGLTSGAYEQYF. CDR3 in DNA: TGTGCCAGCAGAGGTTTGACTAGCGGGGCCTACGAGCAGTACTTC.

This rearrangement joins TRBV6-5 to TRBJ2-2, with D perhaps given as TRBD1 or TRBD2 (5 bases each). The CDR3 loop spans 13 amino acids. Per germline, CDR1 MNHEY and CDR2 SVGAGI. Deletions cut 10 bases from V and 5 bases from J, with 14 bases between. The CDR3 nucleotides read TGTGCCACCCGGGGCAGGGCGACCGGGGAGCTGTTTTTT. Translating it yields CATRGRATGELFF.

This clone was picked up a small number of times. J is TRBJ2-6 and V is TRBV11-3, with a possible D match to TRBD1 (6 bases). The germline V and J ends were trimmed by 5 bases and 4 bases, with 12 bases remaining between them. CDR3 length: 15 amino acids. Germline V lookup: CDR1 SGHNT, CDR2 YENEEA. CDR3 DNA: TGTGCCAGCAGCACGGGACAATCCGGGGCCAACGTCCTGACTTTC. Protein sequence: CASSTGQSGANVLTF.

The CDR3 DNA reads TGTGCCAGTAGTATCCTAGGCACAGATACGCAGTATTTT. This codes for CASSILGTDTQYF. J is TRBJ2-3 and V is TRBV19; no firm D call. V was shortened by 3 bases and J by 1 base, with 5 bases between the two germline ends. CDR3 length equals 13 residues. Germline loops: CDR1 LNHDA, CDR2 SQIVND (reference sequence).

The rearrangement joins TRBV7-9 to TRBJ2-1; a weak D match, TRBD1 (5 bases). Germline V lookup: CDR1 SEHNR, CDR2 FQNEAQ (reference sequence). CDR3 size: 13 residues. The V end lost 5 bases, the J end lost 4 bases, and 9 bases lay between the germline ends. DNA for the CDR3: TGTGCCAGCAGCCCACGACAGTACAATGAGCAGTTCTTC. The encoded protein is CASSPRQYNEQFF.